Below are 9 T cell receptor beta chains sequenced from a single sample in a study of beta chain features in type 1 diabetes. Since all of the isolated RNA was reverse transcribed, expressed TCRB transcripts were what got sequenced. Method: immunoSEQ multiplex PCR; TCRdb's copy keeps in-frame clones and lacks some. The table has about 210,000 clones, roughly a tenth seen once. Sequenced: central memory CD4+ T cells from blood. The receptors here all came from a man younger than 30 in good health.

The chain combines TRBV7-2 with TRBJ2-1, with D possibly being TRBD2 (6 bases). The CDR3 runs 14 residues. V lost 5 bases and J lost 8, with 16 bases in between. Per germline, CDR1 SGHTA and CDR2 FQGNSA. The CDR3 DNA follows: TGTGCCAGCAGCCCAACCCGAACGGGAGATGAGCAGTTCTTC. Translating gives CASSPTRTGDEQFF.

The rearrangement links TRBV5-4 to TRBJ1-2; TRBD1 matches 9 bases. The CDR3 contains 17 residues. In germline, CDR1 is SGHNT, CDR2 YYREEE (reference sequence). The junction had 12 bases not matched to a gene; V was cut back by 2 bases and J by 4 bases. CDR3 residues: CASSLRDRDRIGYGYTF. In nucleotides, the CDR3 is TGTGCCAGCAGCTTACGGGACAGGGATCGTATTGGCTATGGCTACACCTTC.

This clone was detected many times. The chain employs TRBV28 and TRBJ2-5; TRBD2 agrees at 8 bases. The CDR3 is 12 amino acids. J lost 5 bases, V lost 10 bases, and 6 bases had no gene match. Germline V gene sequence: CDR1 MDHEN, CDR2 SYDVKM. The CDR3 region has the DNA TGTGCCACCAAGACTAGCGAGGAGACCCAGTACTTC. Protein sequence: CATKTSEETQYF.

This clone was counted between two and nine times. The chain combines TRBV7-9 with TRBJ2-1; D uncertain. V was trimmed by 3 bases and J by 6 bases, leaving 15 bases between them. Germline V gene sequence: CDR1 SEHNR, CDR2 FQNEAQ (reference sequence). The CDR3 extends over 15 amino acids. The CDR3 DNA sequence: TGTGCCAGCAGCTTGGGAACGCCCGATCTCAATGAGCAGTTCTTC. This translates into CASSLGTPDLNEQFF.

This clone has just a few counts. CDR3 sequence (DNA): TGTGCCAGCAGCTCCTTACAGGACTATGGCTACACCTTC. Residues: CASSSLQDYGYTF. The rearrangement uses TRBV5-5 and TRBJ1-2, with a possible D match to TRBD1 (5 bases). V lost 3 bases and J lost 3, with 9 bases in between. The CDR3 has 13 amino acids. The germline gives CDR1 SGHKS, CDR2 YYEKEE (reference sequence).

This clone was counted at least ten times. The chain recombines TRBV10-3 with TRBJ1-2; TRBD1 matches 8 bases. V dropped 4 bases and J dropped 2; count of bases not matched to a gene: 6. The CDR3 loop spans 15 amino acids. Per the germline V gene, CDR1 is ENHRY and CDR2 is SYGVKD. The CDR3 DNA sequence: TGTGCCATCAGTGGGGGGACAGGACCGAACTATGGCTACACCTTC. Translation gives CAISGGTGPNYGYTF.

This clone was counted only a few times. The chain carries TRBV7-3 and TRBJ2-6; 9 nucleotides match TRBD2. The CDR3 runs 18 residues. From germline, CDR1 is SGHTA and CDR2 FQGTGA. V dropped 2 bases and J dropped 0; count of bases not matched to a gene: 5. In nucleotides, the CDR3 is TGTGCCAGCAGCTTAGGAGCGGGAGGTCCCTCTGGGGCCAACGTCCTGACTTTC. This gives the protein CASSLGAGGPSGANVLTF.

The gene calls are TRBV30 and TRBJ2-2; D is perhaps TRBD2 (6 bases). This CDR3 has 17 amino acids. Trimming stripped 3 bases from V and 4 bases from J, with 21 bases between. The germline CDR1 and CDR2 sequences are GTSNPN and SVGIG (reference sequence). The CDR3 nucleotides read TGTGCCTGGAGGACCTACTGGGCGGGATCTTTCACCGGGGAGCTGTTTTTT. This codes for CAWRTYWAGSFTGELFF.

This clone was recorded a few times. This chain links TRBV4-1 with TRBJ2-1; 12 bases map to TRBD1. V trimming: 0 bases; J trimming: 14 bases; junction bases outside the gene matches: 11. The length of the CDR3 is 16 residues. Germline CDR1 reads MGHRA; CDR2 reads YSYEKL. CDR3 sequence: CASSQDPGQGALLKFF. The CDR3 DNA is TGCGCCAGCAGCCAAGATCCGGGACAGGGGGCTCTTTTGAAGTTCTTC.